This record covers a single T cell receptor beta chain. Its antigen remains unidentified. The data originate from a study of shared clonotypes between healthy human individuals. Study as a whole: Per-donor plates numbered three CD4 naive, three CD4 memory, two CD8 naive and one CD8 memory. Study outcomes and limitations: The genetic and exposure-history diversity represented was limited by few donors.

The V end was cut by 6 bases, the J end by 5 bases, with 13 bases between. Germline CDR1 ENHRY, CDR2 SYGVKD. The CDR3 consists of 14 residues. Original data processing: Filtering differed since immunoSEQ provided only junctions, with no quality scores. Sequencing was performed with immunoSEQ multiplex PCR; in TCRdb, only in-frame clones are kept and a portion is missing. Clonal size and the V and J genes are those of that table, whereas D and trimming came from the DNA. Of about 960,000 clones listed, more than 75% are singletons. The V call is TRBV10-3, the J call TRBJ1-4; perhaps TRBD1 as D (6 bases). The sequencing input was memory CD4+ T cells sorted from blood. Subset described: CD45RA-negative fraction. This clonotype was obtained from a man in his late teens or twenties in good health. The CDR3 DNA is TGTGCCATCAGCGGCGGGGGGGCAAATGAAAAACTGTTTTTT. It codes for CAISGGGANEKLFF.